This T cell receptor (beta chain) was identified in a study of T cells after yellow fever vaccination. Study-level findings and limits: Researchers report a weaker secondary response that nonetheless peaked faster, day 5 versus 15.

Making TCR cDNA involved 5'RACE template switching, which added UMIs and a universal primer site. One entry per CDR3 protein, called by TCRdb with MiXCR from the 5' RACE reads. This repertoire shows 180,000 or so distinct CDR3 sequences, 9.5% to 12% found once; its top ten account for about 40%. V was shortened by 4 bases and J by 0 bases, with 9 bases between the two germline ends. From germline, CDR1 is MGHDK and CDR2 SYGVNS. CDR3 size: 15 residues. Ten or more counts support this clonotype. Its antigen remains unidentified. This clonotype was sampled from a man aged 18 to 30 who received the YFV17D yellow fever vaccine. This chain joins TRBV25-1 and TRBJ2-2, with D possibly TRBD2 on 5 matching bases. The sequenced sample was CD8+ T cells sorted from PBMCs, obtained 15 days after the yellow fever booster vaccination. The CDR3 DNA follows: TGTGCCAGCAGTGTTACGGGATCGAACACCGGGGAGCTGTTTTTT. Translating gives CASSVTGSNTGELFF.